This T cell receptor beta chain originates from a study of CD8+CD57+ T cells in acquired aplastic anemia. Study-level background: DNA recovered from sorted CD4+ and CD8+ cells had a mean of 3.2 ug. Whole-study results and caveats: Between patients and controls, CD8+ Simpson's diversity did not vary significantly.

In the case of this clonotype: Its cognate antigen is unknown.

TCR beta VDJ and CDR3 profiles were obtained from a genomic DNA template. TCRdb analysed the reads with MiXCR anew, one entry per CDR3 protein. The table shows approximately 200,000 distinct CDR3 sequences, with about three fifths occurring only once. This CDR3 region has 12 residues. V was clipped by 4 bases and J by 7 bases, with 10 bases between them. Germline-derived CDR1 and CDR2 are SNHLY and FYNNEI. The clonotype comes from a human donor with severe aplastic anemia or a healthy control (not recorded which). The sequenced material came from sorted CD4+, CD8+, or CD8+CD57+ T cells (not recorded which) from PBMCs. The chain combines TRBV2 with TRBJ2-5; D is possibly TRBD2 (6 bases). In DNA form, the CDR3 reads TGTGCCAGCAGTGGGAACGGGGGGACCCAGTACTTC. It codes for CASSGNGGTQYF.